What follows are 19 T cell receptor beta chains derived from one specimen sequenced in a study of blood T cells in healthy people across ages. Primed by a sample-barcoded 5' primer and a J-beta primer mix, a second PCR proceeded for about 7 to 12 cycles. Using its own MiXCR run on the 5' RACE reads, TCRdb lists one record per CDR3 protein. The sample records about 1.6 million distinct CDR3 sequences, about 31% being singletons. Sequenced sample: blood. The source of these receptors is a woman aged 25 to 39 in good health.

This clonotype was seen more than once but under ten times. The chain has TRBV20-1 and TRBJ2-7; no firm D call. The germline gives CDR1 DFQATT, CDR2 SNEGSKA (reference sequence). V was cut by 6 bases and J by 2 bases, with 14 bases left in between. The CDR3 consists of 13 residues. The CDR3 DNA reads as TGCAGTGCGCCGACATCAAACACCTACGAGCAGTACTTC. Amino acid sequence: CSAPTSNTYEQYF.

This clonotype was seen many times. The CDR3 spells CASSRASSGSTDTQYF. The DNA for the CDR3 is TGTGCCAGCAGCCGGGCTAGTAGCGGGAGCACAGATACGCAGTATTTT. The chain employs TRBV6-2 or TRBV6-3 and TRBJ2-3; 7 positions agree with TRBD2. Germline assignment: CDR1 MNHEY and CDR2 SVGEGT. Trimming at V came to 6 bases and at J to 0 bases, leaving 9 bases not matched to a gene. The CDR3 has 16 amino acids.

CDR3 region: CASSLAMGREGLNTQYF. The CDR3 nucleotides are TGTGCCAGCAGCTTAGCGATGGGGCGGGAGGGCCTAAATACGCAGTATTTT. The chain recombines TRBV7-6 with TRBJ2-3; 9 nucleotides line up with TRBD2. There are 17 residues in the CDR3. J was trimmed by 7 bases and V by 0 bases; bases with no gene match: 11. The V gene's germline CDR1 is SGHVS and CDR2 FNYEAQ.

The chain uses TRBV12-3 or TRBV12-4 and TRBJ1-2, with D possibly TRBD1 on 5 matching bases. CDR3 size: 15 residues. V shed 7 bases and J shed 4 bases, with 19 bases lying between them. Here the CDR3 DNA reads TGTGCCAGCACTCAAAGGGGCAGGGCACTCTATGGCTACACCTTC. Protein product: CASTQRGRALYGYTF.

The chain combines TRBV30 with TRBJ2-1, with 8 bases identical to TRBD2. The trim removed 5 bases at V and 2 bases at J, leaving 11 bases unmatched. Germline V gene data show CDR1 as GTSNPN and CDR2 as SVGIG (reference sequence). The CDR3 is 16 amino acids. The CDR3 nucleotides are TGTGCCTGGGCCCTCCTGGAGCGGGGGACCTACAATGAGCAGTTCTTC. Its translation: CAWALLERGTYNEQFF.

In this sample, this clonotype turned up a few times. This chain connects TRBV11-2 to TRBJ1-2; D is ambiguous. The CDR3 loop spans 14 amino acids. V lost 8 bases, J lost 4 bases, and 17 bases lay in between. CDR1 SGHAT and CDR2 FQNNGV come from the germline V gene. The CDR3 sequence: CASGRGVGGYGYTF. DNA for the CDR3: TGTGCCAGCGGGCGCGGGGTTGGTGGCTATGGCTACACCTTC.

The chain recombines TRBV5-6 with TRBJ2-1, with 10 bases matching TRBD2. Germline loops: CDR1 SGHDT, CDR2 YYEEEE. The V and J ends lost 4 bases and 8 bases, in that order; junction bases with no gene match: 15. This CDR3 region has 17 residues. CDR3 sequence reads: CASSRREREGPRDEQFF. CDR3 nucleotide sequence: TGTGCCAGCAGCCGGAGGGAGCGGGAGGGCCCGAGGGATGAGCAGTTCTTC.

The chain recombines TRBV28 with TRBJ2-5; 8 nucleotides match TRBD2. CDR3 size: 14 residues. Germline trimming cut 7 bases from V and 3 bases from J; bases unmatched to any gene: 7. Per germline, CDR1 MDHEN and CDR2 SYDVKM. The CDR3 loop reads CASTPAGEEETQYF. CDR3 coding DNA: TGTGCCAGCACACCAGCGGGGGAGGAAGAGACCCAGTACTTC.

The rearrangement joins TRBV29-1 to TRBJ1-2, with D hard to call. There are 16 residues in the CDR3. The V gene lost 0 bases and the J gene lost 7 bases, with 21 bases spanning the gap. Germline V gene data show CDR1 as SQVTM and CDR2 as ANQGSEA. This CDR3 reads CSVEDDWERVDCGYTF. The CDR3 DNA reads TGCAGCGTTGAAGATGATTGGGAGAGGGTTGACTGTGGCTACACCTTC.

This clonotype was seen only a few times. The rearrangement joins TRBV9 to TRBJ2-5; no reliable D call. The CDR3 covers 14 residues. V was pared by 4 bases and J by 1 base, with 11 bases between. CDR1 is SGDLS and CDR2 is YYNGEE in the germline V gene. CDR3 sequence reads: CASSPDTTQETQYF. The DNA of the CDR3 is TGTGCCAGCAGCCCCGACACAACCCAAGAGACCCAGTACTTC.

The chain carries TRBV6-6 and TRBJ2-7; TRBD1 matches at 7 bases. J gave up 3 bases and V 6 bases, and 8 bases lay outside the gene matches. The germline gives CDR1 MNHNY, CDR2 SVGAGI (reference sequence). The CDR3 length is 14 residues. The CDR3 nucleotides are TGTGCCAGCAGCACGATGGCAGGGGGCTACGAGCAGTACTTC. Translating gives CASSTMAGGYEQYF.

This clonotype showed up many times. The V and J genes are TRBV6-6 and TRBJ2-7; 15 nucleotides match TRBD2. Germline V gene sequence: CDR1 MNHNY, CDR2 SVGAGI (reference sequence). The length of the CDR3 is 15 residues. J was trimmed by 4 bases and V by 6 bases; bases with no gene match: 4. CDR3 residues: CASSDGTSGGYEQYF. Written as DNA, the CDR3 is TGTGCCAGCAGCGACGGGACTAGCGGGGGGTACGAGCAGTACTTC.

This clonotype was seen a handful of times. The J gene is TRBJ2-1, the V gene TRBV5-1; D is uncertain. CDR3 length equals 14 residues. Trimming removed 6 bases from V and 2 bases from J, with 12 bases in between. Germline CDR1 is SGHRS and CDR2 is YFSETQ. The chain's CDR3 is CASKVASTYNEQFF. CDR3 in DNA: TGCGCCAGCAAAGTGGCGTCAACCTACAATGAGCAGTTCTTC.

V and J are TRBV27 and TRBJ1-1; TRBD1 matches 9 bases. The CDR3 runs to 15 residues. Germline-derived CDR1 and CDR2 are MNHEY and SMNVEV (reference sequence). V was clipped by 6 bases and J by 1 base; unmatched bases: 6. The CDR3 protein is CASSKTGQGNTEAFF. CDR3 in DNA: TGTGCCAGCAGCAAAACGGGACAGGGGAACACTGAAGCTTTCTTT.

The chain combines TRBV20-1 with TRBJ2-1, with 9 nucleotides matching TRBD2. Per germline, CDR1 DFQATT and CDR2 SNEGSKA (reference sequence). This CDR3 is built from 16 residues. V was pared by 4 bases and J by 10 bases, with 17 bases of the junction left unmatched. For the CDR3, the DNA is TGCAGTGCTACGACTGAACCGGGACTAGCTGGCCGCGAGCAGTTCTTC. Protein: CSATTEPGLAGREQFF.

The rearrangement links TRBV5-5 to TRBJ1-1; 7 bases align to TRBD1. This CDR3 region has 16 residues. The germline gives CDR1 SGHKS, CDR2 YYEKEE (reference sequence). V lost 3 bases, J lost 0 bases, and 8 bases stayed unmatched. DNA for the CDR3: TGTGCCAGCAGCTATGGGGGGACAGCCATGAACACTGAAGCTTTCTTT. This encodes CASSYGGTAMNTEAFF.

V is TRBV27 and J is TRBJ2-3; tentative D call: TRBD1 (5 bases). CDR3 length equals 14 residues. Germline V CDR1 and CDR2: MNHEY, SMNVEV (reference sequence). V was trimmed by 2 bases and J by 7 bases, leaving 13 bases between them. The CDR3 bases are TGTGCCAGCAGTTTAAGCCCCACAGGTTATACGCAGTATTTT. It encodes CASSLSPTGYTQYF.

This clonotype was counted between two and nine times. The genes are TRBV3-1 and TRBJ1-1; no clear D. The V end was cut by 3 bases, the J end by 4 bases, with 12 bases between. Germline CDR1 LGHDT, CDR2 YNNKEL (reference sequence). The CDR3 runs 14 residues. The CDR3 nucleotides read TGTGCCAGCAGCCATGCGGGCCGAGGCACTGAAGCTTTCTTT. Protein: CASSHAGRGTEAFF.

The chain uses TRBV20-1 and TRBJ1-3; no reliable D call. V lost 3 bases, J lost 4 bases, and 4 bases lay in between. The germline gives CDR1 DFQATT, CDR2 SNEGSKA (reference sequence). CDR3 length: 11 amino acids. This chain's CDR3 is CSASPGNTIYF. The CDR3 DNA reads as TGCAGTGCTAGTCCCGGAAACACCATATATTTT.